This passage covers 5 T cell receptor beta chains from one sample sequenced in a study of T cell responses to AZD1222 COVID-19 vaccine. Generated by immunoSEQ multiplex PCR, the TCRdb table keeps only in-frame clones and is missing some. The table lists about 84,000 clones, approximately 90% of them singletons, with roughly 11% in the top ten. The material was peripheral blood, obtained 28 days after the second AZD1222 dose. The source of these receptors is an adult who received the AZD1222 COVID-19 vaccine.

The V and J genes are TRBV7-9 and TRBJ1-1, with TRBD1 as a possible D gene (5 bases). The CDR3 runs to 14 residues. V was shortened by 5 bases and J by 6 bases, with 16 bases between the two germline ends. Germline V lookup: CDR1 SEHNR, CDR2 FQNEAQ (reference sequence). CDR3 in DNA: TGTGCCAGCAGCCCCCTCACGGGGGGGGCTGAAGCTTTCTTT. Residues: CASSPLTGGAEAFF.

The genes are TRBV7-9 and TRBJ2-2; no reliable D call. CDR3 length equals 12 residues. The germline V gene encodes CDR1 SEHNR and CDR2 FQNEAQ (reference sequence). The V end was cut by 2 bases, the J end by 6 bases, with 4 bases between. CDR3 residues: CASSLMAGELFF. CDR3 sequence (DNA): TGTGCCAGCAGCTTAATGGCCGGGGAGCTGTTTTTT.

This clone showed up just a few times. The chain has TRBV7-2 and TRBJ1-1, with a possible D match to TRBD1 (5 bases). CDR1 and CDR2 (germline): SGHTA, FQGNSA. The CDR3 is made up of 15 amino acids. Trimming took 1 base from V and 11 from J, leaving 20 bases between them. The CDR3 loop is CASSLGAGPSFGAFF. DNA of the CDR3: TGTGCCAGCAGCTTAGGGGCAGGGCCATCTTTTGGGGCTTTCTTT.

The chain has TRBV7-3 and TRBJ1-4; D is uncertain. Per germline, CDR1 SGHTA and CDR2 FQGTGA. The CDR3 has 13 residues. Trimming pared 4 bases from V and 0 bases from J, leaving 3 bases between. The CDR3 region is CASSYTTNEKLFF. The CDR3 bases are TGTGCCAGCAGCTACACAACTAATGAAAAACTGTTTTTT.

The rearrangement uses TRBV7-8 and TRBJ1-5; 8 bases fit TRBD1. Unmatched junction bases numbered 12, after V lost 2 bases and J lost 9 bases. Germline V gene sequence: CDR1 SGHVS, CDR2 FQNEAQ. The CDR3 contains 16 residues. For the CDR3, the DNA is TGTGCCAGCAGCTTACAGGGGGCGCGGACTAGTGGGCCCCAGCATTTT. It translates to CASSLQGARTSGPQHF.